Below are 17 T cell receptor beta chains sequenced from a single sample in a study of CD8+ T cells in alopecia areata. Sample treatment: oral pan-JAK inhibitor, 5-10 mg twice daily. Once RNA had been extracted, it was reverse transcribed into cDNA to act as the sequencing template. Repertoires were generated with immunoSEQ multiplex PCR, while TCRdb's copy carries only in-frame clones and drops some. The table includes 190,000 or so clones, about 62% detected once. Sample: CD4+ T cells sorted from blood, taken at week 24, from a patient treated with tofacitinib. These receptors were obtained from a human donor with alopecia areata.

This clone was seen a single time. The chain couples TRBV7-7 to TRBJ2-2; D unclear. The germline CDR1 and CDR2 sequences are SSHAT and FNYEAQ (reference sequence). This CDR3 contains 15 residues. The ends were cut back, 1 base at V and 0 bases at J, with 6 bases in the middle. The CDR3 sequence is CASSLDRPNTGELFF. In DNA, the CDR3 is TGTGCCAGCAGCTTAGACAGACCGAACACCGGGGAGCTGTTTTTT.

The J gene is TRBJ2-6, the V gene TRBV7-2, with no clear D. Germline V gene sequence: CDR1 SGHTA, CDR2 FQGNSA. The CDR3 has 17 amino acids. V lost 5 bases to trimming and J lost 1 base, with 15 bases between them. Written as DNA, the CDR3 is TGTGCCAGCAGCCCCCACGGTGGCCGGTCTGGGGCCAACGTCCTGACTTTC. Encoded protein: CASSPHGGRSGANVLTF. Filled out from reference TRBV7-2 and TRBJ2-6, the complete variable domain reads GAGVSQSPSNKVTEKGKDVELRCDPISGHTALYWYRQSLGQGLEFLIYFQGNSAPDKSGLPSDRFSAERTGGSVSTLTIQRTQQEDSAVYLCASSPHGGRSGANVLTFGAGSRLTVL.

This clone occurred a few times. The chain carries TRBV2 and TRBJ1-2; the D gene is possibly TRBD1 (5 bases). Per germline, CDR1 SNHLY and CDR2 FYNNEI. The CDR3 length is 14 residues. Trimming stripped 10 bases from V and 0 bases from J, with 15 bases between. This CDR3 reads CATQRDASNYGYTF. DNA for the CDR3: TGTGCCACACAACGGGACGCTTCTAACTATGGCTACACCTTC. The whole variable domain, filled in from reference TRBV2 and TRBJ1-2, reads EPEVTQTPSHQVTQMGQEVILRCVPISNHLYFYWYRQILGQKVEFLVSFYNNEISEKSEIFDDQFSVERPDGSNFTLKIRSTKLEDSAMYFCATQRDASNYGYTFGSGTRLTVV.

V gene TRBV5-5 combines with J gene TRBJ2-3; 7 bases line up with TRBD1. The germline V gene encodes CDR1 SGHKS and CDR2 YYEKEE (reference sequence). Germline trimming cut 2 bases from V and 1 base from J; bases unmatched to any gene: 10. The CDR3 is 17 residues long. The CDR3 loop is CASSFGRGYTGTDTQYF. CDR3 in DNA: TGTGCCAGCAGCTTCGGCAGGGGGTATACTGGCACAGATACGCAGTATTTT.

This chain joins TRBV29-1 and TRBJ2-5, with 10 bases matching TRBD2. Germline lookup yields CDR1 SQVTM and CDR2 ANQGSEA. The CDR3 runs to 14 residues. Germline trimming cut 7 bases from V and 5 bases from J; bases unmatched to any gene: 10. Written as DNA, the CDR3 is TGCAGCGCTACCAGCGGGGGGGCAGGGGAGACCCAGTACTTC. This gives the protein CSATSGGAGETQYF.

The gene calls are TRBV18 and TRBJ1-1, with D possibly matching TRBD1 (6 bases). Per germline, CDR1 KGHSH and CDR2 LQKENI. The CDR3 contains 13 residues. Trimming removed 3 bases at V and 8 bases at J, with 13 bases between. The CDR3 spells CASSPSGTPEAFF. In DNA form, the CDR3 reads TGTGCCAGCTCACCGTCCGGGACACCGGAAGCTTTCTTT.

The chain joins TRBV7-9 to TRBJ1-1, with D possibly matching TRBD1 (6 bases). This CDR3 region has 15 residues. Germline lookup yields CDR1 SEHNR and CDR2 FQNEAQ (reference sequence). V was trimmed by 6 bases and J by 5 bases, leaving 19 bases between them. CDR3 region: CASSSQGNGGTEAFF. The CDR3, as DNA: TGTGCCAGCAGTTCACAGGGAAATGGGGGAACTGAAGCTTTCTTT.

The V and J genes are TRBV5-1 and TRBJ2-5, with unresolved D. V lost 2 bases, J lost 2 bases, and 7 bases lay in between. The CDR3 contains 13 residues. CDR1 and CDR2 (germline): SGHRS, YFSETQ. The CDR3: CASSFMDQETQYF. The CDR3 coding sequence is TGCGCCAGCAGCTTTATGGATCAAGAGACCCAGTACTTC.

The J gene is TRBJ1-2, the V gene TRBV30; TRBD1 agrees at 7 bases. Per germline, CDR1 GTSNPN and CDR2 SVGIG (reference sequence). This CDR3 has 13 residues. V dropped 4 bases and J dropped 3; count of bases not matched to a gene: 5. CDR3 loop: CAWTPTGDYGYTF. The CDR3, as DNA: TGTGCCTGGACGCCTACAGGGGACTATGGCTACACCTTC. The variable domain in full, with the rest retrieved from reference TRBV30 and TRBJ1-2, is SQTIHQWPATLVQPVGSPLSLECTVEGTSNPNLYWYRQAAGRGLQLLFYSVGIGQISSEVPQNLSASRPQDRQFILSSKKLLLSDSGFYLCAWTPTGDYGYTFGSGTRLTVV.

The chain combines TRBV5-1 with TRBJ2-5; no definite D call. Germline lookup yields CDR1 SGHRS and CDR2 YFSETQ. The V and J ends lost 0 bases and 0 bases respectively, with 6 bases between them. The CDR3 is 14 residues long. The CDR3 loop reads CASSLDVHQETQYF. The CDR3 coding sequence is TGCGCCAGCAGCTTGGATGTGCACCAAGAGACCCAGTACTTC.

This clone has a handful of counts. The chain uses TRBV6-6 and TRBJ1-5; a possible D gene is TRBD1 (5 bases). Germline V lookup: CDR1 MNHNY, CDR2 SVGAGI (reference sequence). The germline V and J ends were trimmed by 6 bases and 3 bases, with 15 bases remaining between them. CDR3 length: 15 amino acids. The CDR3 DNA is TGTGCCAGCAGCTTGCGGGGGGGTACCAATCAGCCCCAGCATTTT. Translating it yields CASSLRGGTNQPQHF.

This clone came up a few times. The gene calls are TRBV5-1 and TRBJ2-7; TRBD2 agrees at 7 bases. The germline V gene encodes CDR1 SGHRS and CDR2 YFSETQ. J lost 0 bases, V lost 0 bases, and 6 bases had no gene match. The CDR3 extends over 16 amino acids. CDR3 protein: CASSLGSSGPSYEQYF. The CDR3 nucleotides read TGCGCCAGCAGCTTGGGCTCTAGCGGCCCCTCCTACGAGCAGTACTTC.

This sequence joins TRBV30 and TRBJ2-5; perhaps TRBD1 as D (5 bases). V was clipped by 5 bases and J by 2 bases, with 12 bases between them. The V gene's germline CDR1 is GTSNPN and CDR2 SVGIG (reference sequence). The CDR3 runs 13 residues. In DNA, the CDR3 is TGTGCCTGGGCAACAGGAGCTCAAGAGACCCAGTACTTC. It translates to CAWATGAQETQYF.

This clone was seen only once. The CDR3: CAWSGGGGETQYF. The CDR3 region has the DNA TGTGCCTGGAGCGGGGGGGGCGGCGAGACCCAGTACTTC. This chain uses TRBV30 with TRBJ2-5, with 8 positions matching TRBD2. Germline CDR1 reads GTSNPN; CDR2 reads SVGIG (reference sequence). This CDR3 region has 13 residues. V lost 3 bases, J lost 5 bases, and 5 bases stayed unmatched.

This clone is a singleton in its sample. This chain uses TRBV7-9 with TRBJ2-5, with TRBD2 matching over 7 bases. The J segment lost 5 bases and the V segment lost 1 base, leaving 4 bases of the junction unmatched. This CDR3 region has 14 residues. The V gene's germline CDR1 is SEHNR and CDR2 FQNEAQ (reference sequence). The DNA for the CDR3 is TGTGCCAGCAGCTTAGGGGGAGCGGGGGAGACCCAGTACTTC. This sequence encodes CASSLGGAGETQYF.

This rearrangement joins TRBV10-2 to TRBJ2-5; D is tentatively TRBD1 or TRBD2 (6 bases each). Germline assignment: CDR1 WSHSY and CDR2 SAAADI. V lost 3 bases, J lost 3 bases, and 11 bases lay in between. The length of the CDR3 is 14 residues. CDR3 loop: CASSDHGGEETQYF. The CDR3 DNA follows: TGCGCCAGCAGTGATCACGGGGGCGAAGAGACCCAGTACTTC.

V gene TRBV5-4 combines with J gene TRBJ2-3; D unresolved. The CDR3 is 13 amino acids. V dropped 3 bases and J dropped 4 bases, with 9 bases sitting between them. Germline CDR1 reads SGHNT; CDR2 reads YYREEE (reference sequence). The CDR3 reads CASSSFVADTQYF. The CDR3 nucleotides are TGTGCCAGCAGCTCCTTTGTGGCAGATACGCAGTATTTT.